These T cell receptor beta chains were read from a single sample in a study of beta chain features in type 1 diabetes. Method: immunoSEQ multiplex PCR; TCRdb's copy keeps in-frame clones and lacks some. The sample has tens of thousands of clones; less than 65% are singletons. The sequenced material came from Tregs from blood. Receptor source: a woman aged 30 to 39 with type 1 diabetes. The CDR3 runs from the conserved cysteine through the conserved F or W. The D gene is left open where the match is weak. The listing skips clone size in some rows; elsewhere it reads once, few, many or a size class.

D gene: .
clone size: .
J gene: TRBJ2-7
V gene: TRBV6-5
CDR3 DNA: TGTGCCAGCAGGAAACTACGACAGGGAGGTTACGAGCAGTACTTC
CDR3 protein: CASRKLRQGGYEQYF

D gene: TRBD2
clone size: .
J gene: TRBJ2-3
V gene: TRBV7-9
CDR3 DNA: TGTGCCAGCAGCCTCTTAGGAGGGAGGGCCCCAGATACGCAGTATTTT
CDR3 protein: CASSLLGGRAPDTQYF

D gene: TRBD2
clone size: few
J gene: TRBJ2-7
V gene: TRBV6-1
CDR3 DNA: TGTGCCGGGGGCCGGACTAGCATAAGCTACGAGCAGTACTTC
CDR3 protein: CAGGRTSISYEQYF

D gene: .
clone size: .
J gene: TRBJ2-1
V gene: TRBV10-3
CDR3 DNA: TGTGCCATCAGTGAGTCATTTTTGGGACAAAATTACAATGAGCAGTTCTTC
CDR3 protein: CAISESFLGQNYNEQFF

D gene: TRBD2
clone size: .
J gene: TRBJ2-3
V gene: TRBV29-1
CDR3 DNA: TGCAGCGTTGTACGGGGAGGGCCCACAGATACGCAGTATTTT
CDR3 protein: CSVVRGGPTDTQYF

D gene: .
clone size: .
J gene: TRBJ1-5
V gene: TRBV4-1
CDR3 DNA: TGCGCCAGCAGCCAAGATCTCGGGGGGCCATGGAGCAATCAGCCCCAGCATTTT
CDR3 protein: CASSQDLGGPWSNQPQHF

D gene: TRBD2
clone size: .
J gene: TRBJ2-1
V gene: TRBV7-6
CDR3 DNA: TGTGCCAGCAGCTTAGGCGTGATTAGCGGGAGGGCCCGCAATGAGCAGTTCTTC
CDR3 protein: CASSLGVISGRARNEQFF

D gene: TRBD1
clone size: .
J gene: TRBJ2-5
V gene: TRBV10-3
CDR3 DNA: TGTGCCATAAGGACAGGCGGAGGGACCCAGTACTTC
CDR3 protein: CAIRTGGGTQYF

D gene: TRBD1
clone size: few
J gene: TRBJ2-2
V gene: TRBV5-4
CDR3 DNA: TGTGCCAGCAGCTTGGACAGGGGGAACACCGGGGAGCTGTTTTTT
CDR3 protein: CASSLDRGNTGELFF

D gene: TRBD1
clone size: few
J gene: TRBJ2-4
V gene: TRBV5-4
CDR3 DNA: TGTGCCAGCAGCTTACAGGGGGCTACCAAAAACATTCAGTACTTC
CDR3 protein: CASSLQGATKNIQYF

D gene: .
clone size: .
J gene: TRBJ2-1
V gene: TRBV27
CDR3 DNA: TGTGCCAGCAAGGACGGCACCTTTATGGAGACAGCCTACAATGAGCAGTTCTTC
CDR3 protein: CASKDGTFMETAYNEQFF

D gene: TRBD2
clone size: .
J gene: TRBJ2-3
V gene: TRBV6-1
CDR3 DNA: TGTGCCAGCAGCCTGACTAGCTTTTACACAGATACGCAGTATTTT
CDR3 protein: CASSLTSFYTDTQYF

D gene: TRBD1
clone size: .
J gene: TRBJ1-1
V gene: TRBV7-9
CDR3 DNA: TGTGCCAGCAGCTTACACAGGGGGCGCCGAGGCACTGAAGCTTTCTTT
CDR3 protein: CASSLHRGRRGTEAFF

D gene: TRBD2
clone size: few
J gene: TRBJ2-1
V gene: TRBV15
CDR3 DNA: TGTGCCACCAGCAGAGCCTTCCTAGCGGACGACTACAATGAGCAGTTCTTC
CDR3 protein: CATSRAFLADDYNEQFF

D gene: TRBD1
clone size: .
J gene: TRBJ2-7
V gene: TRBV30
CDR3 DNA: TGTGCCTGGAAACGGGACAGAGTCTACGAGCAGTACTTC
CDR3 protein: CAWKRDRVYEQYF

D gene: .
clone size: once
J gene: TRBJ2-2
V gene: TRBV18
CDR3 DNA: TGTGCCAGCTCACCGTCAGGTGCCACCGGGGAGCTGTTTTTT
CDR3 protein: CASSPSGATGELFF

D gene: TRBD1
clone size: .
J gene: TRBJ2-7
V gene: TRBV6-1
CDR3 DNA: TGTGCCAGCCAGTTTATTAGGGGGCTTGGGTACGAGCAGTACTTC
CDR3 protein: CASQFIRGLGYEQYF

D gene: .
clone size: .
J gene: TRBJ1-2
V gene: TRBV28
CDR3 DNA: TGTGCCAGCAGTCCCGCAGGGCAGCACTATGGCTACACCTTC
CDR3 protein: CASSPAGQHYGYTF

D gene: TRBD1
clone size: .
J gene: TRBJ2-7
V gene: TRBV19
CDR3 DNA: TGTGCCAGTAGTAGCCGGGACAGGGGCTCCTACGAGCAGTACTTC
CDR3 protein: CASSSRDRGSYEQYF

D gene: TRBD1
clone size: .
J gene: TRBJ2-1
V gene: TRBV7-2
CDR3 DNA: TGTGCCAGCAGCTTAAGGCGGGACAGGGGGCTTGAGCAGTTCTTC
CDR3 protein: CASSLRRDRGLEQFF

D gene: TRBD2
clone size: .
J gene: TRBJ2-7
V gene: TRBV10-3
CDR3 DNA: TGTGCCATCAGTGAGTTACTTGTCGGGACTATCTCCTACGAGCAGTACTTC
CDR3 protein: CAISELLVGTISYEQYF

D gene: TRBD1
clone size: .
J gene: TRBJ1-4
V gene: TRBV28
CDR3 DNA: TGTGCCAGCATCACATCGACAGGGGCTAATGAAAAACTGTTTTTT
CDR3 protein: CASITSTGANEKLFF

D gene: TRBD2
clone size: .
J gene: TRBJ2-7
V gene: TRBV11-3
CDR3 DNA: TGTGCCAGCAGCCAGGTACAGGTAGCGGGAGCCGAGCAGTACTTC
CDR3 protein: CASSQVQVAGAEQYF

D gene: TRBD1
clone size: few
J gene: TRBJ2-1
V gene: TRBV10-3
CDR3 DNA: TGTGCCATCAGTGAGTCAAGGGGACAGGGCACCTACAATGAGCAGTTCTTC
CDR3 protein: CAISESRGQGTYNEQFF

D gene: .
clone size: .
J gene: TRBJ2-2
V gene: TRBV7-9
CDR3 DNA: TGTGCCAGCAGCTTTACCGGTGGCAGGGAGGCCGGGGAGCTGTTTTTT
CDR3 protein: CASSFTGGREAGELFF

D gene: TRBD2
clone size: once
J gene: TRBJ2-7
V gene: TRBV11-2
CDR3 DNA: TGTGCCAGCAGCCCAATGGGACTAGCTGTTTACGAGCAGTACTTC
CDR3 protein: CASSPMGLAVYEQYF

D gene: TRBD2
clone size: once
J gene: TRBJ2-1
V gene: TRBV19
CDR3 DNA: TGTGCCAGTAGTCAGCCGGGACTAGCGGGAGGAGGTGGATCGGTCCGTAAGCAGTTCTTC
CDR3 protein: CASSQPGLAGGGGSVRKQFF